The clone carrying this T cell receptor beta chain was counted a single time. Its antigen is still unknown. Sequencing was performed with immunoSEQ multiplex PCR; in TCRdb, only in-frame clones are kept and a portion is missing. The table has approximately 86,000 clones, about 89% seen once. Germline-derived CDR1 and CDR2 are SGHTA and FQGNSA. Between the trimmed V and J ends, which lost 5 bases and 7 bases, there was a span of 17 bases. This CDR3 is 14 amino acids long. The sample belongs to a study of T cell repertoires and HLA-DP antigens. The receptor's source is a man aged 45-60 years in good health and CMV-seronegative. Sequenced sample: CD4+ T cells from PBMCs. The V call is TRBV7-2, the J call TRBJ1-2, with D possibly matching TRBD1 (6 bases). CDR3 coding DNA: TGTGCCAGCAGCGCTTCAAGGACAGCCGGTGGCTACACCTTC. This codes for CASSASRTAGGYTF.